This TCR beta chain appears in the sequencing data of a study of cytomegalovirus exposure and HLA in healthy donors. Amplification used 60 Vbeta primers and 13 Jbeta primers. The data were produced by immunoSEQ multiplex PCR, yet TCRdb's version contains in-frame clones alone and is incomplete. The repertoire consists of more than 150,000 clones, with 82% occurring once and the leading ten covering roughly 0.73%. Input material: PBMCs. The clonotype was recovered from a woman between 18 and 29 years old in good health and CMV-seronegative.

CDR3 residues: CATMGQSTDTQYF. CDR3 sequence (DNA): TGTGCCACCATGGGACAGAGCACAGATACGCAGTATTTT. The rearrangement joins TRBV6-6 to TRBJ2-3; 7 nucleotides agree with TRBD1. This CDR3 has 13 residues. V shed 10 bases and J 0 bases; nucleotides not matched to a gene: 4. Germline CDR1 is MNHNY and CDR2 is SVGAGI (reference sequence).